The sequence of this T cell receptor (beta chain) was determined in a study of metastatic and nonmetastatic thyroid tumors. For the study at large: Thyroid patients, malignant and benign, had repertoires compared across blood and tumor or nodule tissue.

Per the germline V gene, CDR1 is KGHDR and CDR2 is SFDVKD. The CDR3 consists of 12 residues. The V end was cut by 6 bases, the J end by 9 bases, with 11 bases between. Overall study findings and caveats: Versus benign nodules, malignant thyroid tumors reportedly had significantly higher TCR beta diversity, in blood and tumor.

Original methodology: A papillary thyroid cancer distant-metastasis classifier was built from CDR3 differences across clinicopathological groups. TCRdb re-analyzed the PCR reads through MiXCR. The V and J calls reflect TCRdb's pipeline rather than the authors' work. The profile shows roughly 25,000 clones, about 15% of them singletons. This clone was found many times. Its specificity is unknown. Thyroid surgery took place with no prior treatment in any patient. The source is a female donor with papillary thyroid cancer or a benign thyroid nodule (not recorded which). Some clones in this sample may be carry-over from other donors' samples. The chain uses TRBV24-1 and TRBJ2-1; D tentatively fits TRBD1 or TRBD2 (5 bases each). Sequenced material: blood. The CDR3 bases are TGTGCCACCAGTAAAGGGACGAGTGAGCAGTTCTTC. As protein: CATSKGTSEQFF.